This T cell receptor beta chain is drawn from a study of STAT3 mutations in large granular lymphocyte leukemia. Study-wide results and limits: Suggested: STAT3 mutation was not the ancestral event for these clonal expansions. At least one immunodominant TCR beta clonotype appeared in every T-cell large granular lymphocyte leukemia patient.

Average productive template count per sample was about 44,000. Using immunoSEQ multiplex PCR, the repertoire was profiled, and TCRdb retains in-frame clones only, with some absent. The table lists 17,000 or so clones, around 92% of them singletons, with approximately 42% in the top ten. CDR3 length: 13 amino acids. Trimming shortened V by 5 bases and J by 5 bases, and 12 bases separated the two germline ends. Germline values: CDR1 LNHDA, CDR2 SQIVND (reference sequence). About this clone itself: Its antigen is as yet unknown.

The sequence was collected from a man aged 55 to 70 with T-cell large granular lymphocyte leukemia. Some clones in this sample may be carry-over from other donors' samples. The J gene is TRBJ2-5, the V gene TRBV19; no definite D call. Specimen: peripheral blood mononuclear cells. The DNA for the CDR3 is TGTGCCAGTAGTGGGCTCGGTGGGGAGACCCAGTACTTC. Amino acid sequence: CASSGLGGETQYF.